Detailed here is one T cell receptor (beta chain). V lost 3 bases and J lost 1, with 6 bases in between. Germline loops: CDR1 KGHSH, CDR2 LQKENI. The CDR3 runs to 13 residues. The data stem from a study of blood T cell repertoires in COVID-19. In the authors' workflow: Nucleated cell counts were estimated from reference gene primer amplification. TCRdb keeps only in-frame clones here, not all; method: immunoSEQ multiplex PCR. D and trimming come from the DNA, and the V and J calls and clone size come from that table. The sample contains 250,000 to 350,000 clones, roughly nine tenths of which appear only once.

Sequencing input: peripheral blood. The receptor's source is a woman younger than 45 with COVID-19, enrolled during active disease. The rearrangement links TRBV18 to TRBJ2-5; no clear D gene. Here the CDR3 DNA reads TGTGCCAGCTCACCCGACTCCCAAGAGACCCAGTACTTC. Its translation is CASSPDSQETQYF.